The T cell receptor (beta chain) under discussion was sequenced for a study of blood T cell repertoires in COVID-19. At the level of the study: From T cells, B-cell-depleted T cells, or PBMCs came the material, which was cDNA or gDNA.

The authors' processing: It was from reference gene primer amplification that nucleated cell counts were estimated. TCRdb keeps only in-frame clones here, not all; method: immunoSEQ multiplex PCR. V, J and clone size derive from that table, while D and trimming were established from the DNA sequence. The table has some 100,000 clones, approximately 85% seen once. The CDR3 is 14 residues long. Germline-derived CDR1 and CDR2 are SEHNR and FQNEAQ (reference sequence). V gave up 1 base and J gave up 3 bases; unmatched junction bases: 3. The sequence was obtained from a woman aged 60-70 years with acute or convalescent COVID-19. Sequences were obtained from peripheral blood. This sequence joins TRBV7-9 and TRBJ2-7; 7 bases are a match to TRBD1. The CDR3 here is CASSLGQGDYEQYF. CDR3 nucleotide sequence: TGTGCCAGCAGCTTAGGACAGGGCGACTACGAGCAGTACTTC.